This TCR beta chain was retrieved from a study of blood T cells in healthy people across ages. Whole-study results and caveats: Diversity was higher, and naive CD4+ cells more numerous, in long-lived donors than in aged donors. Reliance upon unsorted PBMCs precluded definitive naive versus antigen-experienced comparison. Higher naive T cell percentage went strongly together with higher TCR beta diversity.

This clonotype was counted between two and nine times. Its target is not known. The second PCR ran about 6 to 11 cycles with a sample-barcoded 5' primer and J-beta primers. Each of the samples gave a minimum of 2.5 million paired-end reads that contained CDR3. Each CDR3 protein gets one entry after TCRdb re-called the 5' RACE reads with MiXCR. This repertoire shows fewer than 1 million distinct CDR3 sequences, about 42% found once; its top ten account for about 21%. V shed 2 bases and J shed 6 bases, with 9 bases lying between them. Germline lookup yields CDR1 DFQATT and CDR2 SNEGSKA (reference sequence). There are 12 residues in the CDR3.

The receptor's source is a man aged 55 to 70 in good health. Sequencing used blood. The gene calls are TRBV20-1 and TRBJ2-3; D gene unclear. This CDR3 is CSARTPLDTQYF. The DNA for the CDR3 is TGCAGTGCTAGAACCCCCTTGGATACGCAGTATTTT.